Following are 5 T cell receptor beta chains from one sample sequenced in a study of beta chain features in type 1 diabetes. The study reverse transcribed the entire isolated RNA, so it sequenced expressed TCRB transcripts. TCRdb's copy holds only in-frame clones and misses some; the assay was immunoSEQ multiplex PCR. The table includes more than 300,000 clones, over 9.5% detected once. Sequencing input: naive CD4+ T cells from blood. Source of these receptors: a man between 18 and 29 years old in good health.

This clone occurred a few times. V gene TRBV28 combines with J gene TRBJ2-4, with 7 nucleotides matching TRBD2. CDR1 is MDHEN and CDR2 is SYDVKM in the germline V gene. V shed 2 bases and J 3 bases; nucleotides not matched to a gene: 7. The CDR3 runs 16 residues. The DNA for the CDR3 is TGTGCCAGCAGTTTACCCCGGCCGGGGGGCAAAAACATTCAGTACTTC. This gives the protein CASSLPRPGGKNIQYF.

The chain couples TRBV27 to TRBJ2-7; D perhaps matches TRBD2 (7 bases). Germline V gene lookup returns CDR1 MNHEY and CDR2 SMNVEV (reference sequence). The CDR3 sequence is 14 residues long. Trimming removed 6 bases from V and 0 bases from J, with 12 bases in between. CDR3 residues: CASRGGGRSYEQYF. The CDR3 DNA follows: TGTGCCAGCAGAGGGGGGGGGCGCTCCTACGAGCAGTACTTC.

This clone has more than one count but fewer than ten. The chain joins TRBV25-1 to TRBJ2-7, with 11 bases lining up with TRBD2. The germline V gene has CDR1 MGHDK and CDR2 SYGVNS. CDR3 length: 15 residues. V lost 3 bases and J lost 4; bases outside the gene matches: 5. The CDR3 DNA reads TGTGCCAGCAGTGAGGGATTAGCGGGAGGGTACGAGCAGTACTTC. It specifies CASSEGLAGGYEQYF.

This clone was counted only a few times. The J gene is TRBJ2-1, the V gene TRBV2; D unclear. V lost 7 bases, J lost 5 bases, and 12 bases lay in between. The CDR3 runs 13 residues. Per germline, CDR1 SNHLY and CDR2 FYNNEI. CDR3 sequence: CASTLQRNNEQFF. CDR3 bases: TGTGCCAGCACGCTGCAGCGCAACAATGAGCAGTTCTTC.

This clone appeared a few times. This chain joins TRBV30 and TRBJ1-1; D is unclear. Germline V gene lookup returns CDR1 GTSNPN and CDR2 SVGIG (reference sequence). V gave up 5 bases and J gave up 3 bases, with 16 bases separating them. The length of the CDR3 is 14 residues. CDR3 in DNA: TGTGCCTGGTTGAGGGAGGGTCGTGACACTGAAGCTTTCTTT. Translation gives CAWLREGRDTEAFF.